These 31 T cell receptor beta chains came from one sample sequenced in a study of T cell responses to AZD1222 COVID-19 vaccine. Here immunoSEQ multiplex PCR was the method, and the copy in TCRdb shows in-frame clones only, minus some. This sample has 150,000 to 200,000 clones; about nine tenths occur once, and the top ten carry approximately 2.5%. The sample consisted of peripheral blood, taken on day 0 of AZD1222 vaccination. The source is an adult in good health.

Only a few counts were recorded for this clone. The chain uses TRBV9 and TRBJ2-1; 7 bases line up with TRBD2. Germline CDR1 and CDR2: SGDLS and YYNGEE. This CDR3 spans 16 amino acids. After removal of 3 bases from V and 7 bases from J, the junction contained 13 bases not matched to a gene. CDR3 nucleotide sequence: TGTGCCAGCAGCGACCCAAGCGGGACTCCTCTTAATGAGCAGTTCTTC. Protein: CASSDPSGTPLNEQFF.

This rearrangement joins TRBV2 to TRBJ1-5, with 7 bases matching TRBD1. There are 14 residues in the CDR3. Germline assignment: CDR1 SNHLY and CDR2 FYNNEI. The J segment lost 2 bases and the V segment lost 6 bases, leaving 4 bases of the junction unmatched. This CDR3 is CASRGDRGNQPQHF. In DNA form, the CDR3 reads TGTGCCAGCAGGGGTGACAGGGGCAATCAGCCCCAGCATTTT.

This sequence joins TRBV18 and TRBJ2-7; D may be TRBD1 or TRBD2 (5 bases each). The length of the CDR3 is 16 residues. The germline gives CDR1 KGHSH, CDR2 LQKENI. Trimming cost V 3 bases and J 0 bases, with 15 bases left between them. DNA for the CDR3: TGTGCCAGCTCACCGGTTCGTCAGGGACCCTCCTACGAGCAGTACTTC. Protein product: CASSPVRQGPSYEQYF. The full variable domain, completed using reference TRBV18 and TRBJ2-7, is NAGVMQNPRHLVRRRGQEARLRCSPMKGHSHVYWYRQLPEEGLKFMVYLQKENIIDESGMPKERFSAEFPKEGPSILRIQQVVRGDSAAYFCASSPVRQGPSYEQYFGPGTRLTVT.

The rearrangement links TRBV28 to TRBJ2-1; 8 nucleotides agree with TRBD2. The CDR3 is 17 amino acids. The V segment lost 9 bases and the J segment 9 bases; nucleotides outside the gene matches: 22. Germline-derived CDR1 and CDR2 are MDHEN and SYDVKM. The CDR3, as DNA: TGTGCCAGTGCCGGTTGGCGGGAGGCCCCCCGGAGGATTGAGCAGTTCTTC. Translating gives CASAGWREAPRRIEQFF.

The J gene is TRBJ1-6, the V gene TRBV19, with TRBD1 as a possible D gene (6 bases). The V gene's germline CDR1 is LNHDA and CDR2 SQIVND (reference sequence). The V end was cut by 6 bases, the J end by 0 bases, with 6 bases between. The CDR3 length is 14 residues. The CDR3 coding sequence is TGTGCCAGTAGGGACAGCTCCTATAATTCACCCCTCCACTTT. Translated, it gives CASRDSSYNSPLHF.

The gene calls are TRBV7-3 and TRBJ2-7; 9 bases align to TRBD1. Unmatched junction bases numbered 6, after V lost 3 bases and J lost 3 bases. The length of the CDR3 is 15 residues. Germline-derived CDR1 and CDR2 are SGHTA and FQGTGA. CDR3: CASSLMGTGSYEQYF. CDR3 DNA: TGTGCCAGCAGCTTGATGGGGACAGGGAGCTACGAGCAGTACTTC.

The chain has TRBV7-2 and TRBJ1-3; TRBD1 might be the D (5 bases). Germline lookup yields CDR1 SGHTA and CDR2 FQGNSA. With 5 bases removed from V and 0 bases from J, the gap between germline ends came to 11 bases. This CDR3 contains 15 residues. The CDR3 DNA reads TGTGCCAGCAGCCCAAGACAGCGCTCTGGAAACACCATATATTTT. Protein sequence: CASSPRQRSGNTIYF.

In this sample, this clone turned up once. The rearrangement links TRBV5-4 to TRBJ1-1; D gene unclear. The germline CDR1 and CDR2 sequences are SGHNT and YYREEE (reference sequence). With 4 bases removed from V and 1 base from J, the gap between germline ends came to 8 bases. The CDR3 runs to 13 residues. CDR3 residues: CASSPTPNTEAFF. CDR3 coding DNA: TGTGCCAGCAGCCCGACACCGAACACTGAAGCTTTCTTT.

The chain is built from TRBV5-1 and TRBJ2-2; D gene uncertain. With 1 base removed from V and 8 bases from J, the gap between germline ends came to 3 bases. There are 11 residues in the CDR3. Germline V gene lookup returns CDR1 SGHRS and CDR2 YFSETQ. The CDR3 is CASSLRGELFF. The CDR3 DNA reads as TGCGCCAGCAGCTTGAGGGGGGAGCTGTTTTTT.

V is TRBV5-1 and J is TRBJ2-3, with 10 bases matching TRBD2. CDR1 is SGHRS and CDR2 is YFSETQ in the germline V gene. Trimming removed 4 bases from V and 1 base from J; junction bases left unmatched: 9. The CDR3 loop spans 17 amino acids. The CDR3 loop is CASSPPTSGLGTDTQYF. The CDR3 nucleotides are TGCGCCAGCAGCCCCCCGACTAGCGGGCTTGGCACAGATACGCAGTATTTT.

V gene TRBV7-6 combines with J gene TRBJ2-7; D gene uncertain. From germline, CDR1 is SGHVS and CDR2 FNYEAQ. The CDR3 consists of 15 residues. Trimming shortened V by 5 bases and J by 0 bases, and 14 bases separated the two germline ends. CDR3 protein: CASSQGLQSSYEQYF. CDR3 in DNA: TGTGCCAGCAGCCAAGGGTTGCAGAGCTCCTACGAGCAGTACTTC.

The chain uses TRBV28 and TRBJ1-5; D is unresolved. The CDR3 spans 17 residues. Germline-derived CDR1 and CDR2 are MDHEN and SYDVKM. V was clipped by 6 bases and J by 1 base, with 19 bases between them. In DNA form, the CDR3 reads TGTGCCAGCAGCCCCTACCAACCGGTAATCAGCAATCAGCCCCAGCATTTT. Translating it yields CASSPYQPVISNQPQHF.

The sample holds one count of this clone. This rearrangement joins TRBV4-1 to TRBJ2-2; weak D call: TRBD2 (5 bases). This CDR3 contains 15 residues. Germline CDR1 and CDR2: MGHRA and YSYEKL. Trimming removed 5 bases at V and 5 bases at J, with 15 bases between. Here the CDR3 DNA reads TGCGCCAGCAGCTCCGGCCTACGGGGAACCGGGGAGCTGTTTTTT. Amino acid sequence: CASSSGLRGTGELFF.

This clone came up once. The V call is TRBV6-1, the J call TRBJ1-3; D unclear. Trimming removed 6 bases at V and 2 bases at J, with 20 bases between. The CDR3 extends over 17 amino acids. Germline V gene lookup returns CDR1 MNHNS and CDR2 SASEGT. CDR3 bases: TGTGCCAGCAGCGAAATGGGCTTGAGGGATACTGGAAACACCATATATTTT. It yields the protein CASSEMGLRDTGNTIYF.

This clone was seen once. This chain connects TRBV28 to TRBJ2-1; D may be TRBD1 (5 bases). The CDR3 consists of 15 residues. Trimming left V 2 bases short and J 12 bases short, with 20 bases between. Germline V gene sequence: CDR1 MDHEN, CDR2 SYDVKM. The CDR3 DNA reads TGTGCCAGCAGTTTAAGACGGGTTGGGGCTAGTGCGCAGTTCTTC. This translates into CASSLRRVGASAQFF. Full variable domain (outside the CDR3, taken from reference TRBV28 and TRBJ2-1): DVKVTQSSRYLVKRTGEKVFLECVQDMDHENMFWYRQDPGLGLRLIYFSYDVKMKEKGDIPEGYSVSREKKERFSLILESASTNQTSMYLCASSLRRVGASAQFFGPGTRLTVL.

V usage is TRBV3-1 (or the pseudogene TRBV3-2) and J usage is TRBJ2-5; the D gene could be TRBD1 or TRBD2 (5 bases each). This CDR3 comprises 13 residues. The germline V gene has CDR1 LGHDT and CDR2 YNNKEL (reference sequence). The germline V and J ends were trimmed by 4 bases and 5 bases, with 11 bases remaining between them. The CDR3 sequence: CASSRGVGETQYF. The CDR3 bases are TGTGCCAGCAGCCGAGGGGTCGGGGAGACCCAGTACTTC.

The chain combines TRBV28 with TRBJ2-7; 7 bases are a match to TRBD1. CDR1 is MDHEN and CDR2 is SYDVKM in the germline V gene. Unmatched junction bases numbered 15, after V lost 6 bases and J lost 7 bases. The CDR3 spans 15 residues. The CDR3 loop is CASSFTGATSWEQYF. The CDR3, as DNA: TGTGCCAGCAGCTTTACAGGGGCAACCTCGTGGGAGCAGTACTTC.

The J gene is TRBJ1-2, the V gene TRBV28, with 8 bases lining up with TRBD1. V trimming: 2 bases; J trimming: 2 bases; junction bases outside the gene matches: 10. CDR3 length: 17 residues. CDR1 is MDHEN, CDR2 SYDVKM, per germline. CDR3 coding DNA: TGTGCCAGCAGTTTACTCGGCTGGCAGGGGGCGAACTATGGCTACACCTTC. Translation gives CASSLLGWQGANYGYTF.

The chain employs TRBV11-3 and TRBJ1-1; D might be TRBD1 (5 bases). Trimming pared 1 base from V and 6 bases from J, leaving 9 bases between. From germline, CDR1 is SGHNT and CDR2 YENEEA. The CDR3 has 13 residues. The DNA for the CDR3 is TGTGCCAGCAGCTTAGGAGGGGAGGCTGAAGCTTTCTTT. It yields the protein CASSLGGEAEAFF.

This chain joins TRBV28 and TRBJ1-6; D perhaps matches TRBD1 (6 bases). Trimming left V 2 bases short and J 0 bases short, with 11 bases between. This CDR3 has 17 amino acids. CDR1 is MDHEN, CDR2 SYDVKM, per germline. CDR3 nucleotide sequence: TGTGCCAGCAGTTTAAGGGGGATAAGCTCCTATAATTCACCCCTCCACTTT. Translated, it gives CASSLRGISSYNSPLHF. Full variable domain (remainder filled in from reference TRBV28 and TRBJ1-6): DVKVTQSSRYLVKRTGEKVFLECVQDMDHENMFWYRQDPGLGLRLIYFSYDVKMKEKGDIPEGYSVSREKKERFSLILESASTNQTSMYLCASSLRGISSYNSPLHFGNGTRLTVT.

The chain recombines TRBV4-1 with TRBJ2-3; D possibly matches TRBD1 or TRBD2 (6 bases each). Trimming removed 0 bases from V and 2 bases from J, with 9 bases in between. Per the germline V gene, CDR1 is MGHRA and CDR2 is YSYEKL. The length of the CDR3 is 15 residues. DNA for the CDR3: TGCGCCAGCAGCCAAGAACCGGGGGCCACAGATACGCAGTATTTT. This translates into CASSQEPGATDTQYF.

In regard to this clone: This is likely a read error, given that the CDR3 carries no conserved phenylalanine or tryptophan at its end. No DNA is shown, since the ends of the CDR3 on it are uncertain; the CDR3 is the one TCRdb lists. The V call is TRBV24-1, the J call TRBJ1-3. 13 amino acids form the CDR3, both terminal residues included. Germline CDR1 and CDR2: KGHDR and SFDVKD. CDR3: CATSDLRAAIRAT.

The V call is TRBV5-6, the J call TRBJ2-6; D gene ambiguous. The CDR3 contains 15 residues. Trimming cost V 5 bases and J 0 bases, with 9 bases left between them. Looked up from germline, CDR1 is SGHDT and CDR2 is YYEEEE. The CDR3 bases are TGTGCCAGCAGTCTTGATTTCTCTGGGGCCAACGTCCTGACTTTC. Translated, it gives CASSLDFSGANVLTF. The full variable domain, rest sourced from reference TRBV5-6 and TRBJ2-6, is DAGVTQSPTHLIKTRGQQVTLRCSPKSGHDTVSWYQQALGQGPQFIFQYYEEEERQRGNFPDRFSGHQFPNYSSELNVNALLLGDSALYLCASSLDFSGANVLTFGAGSRLTVL.

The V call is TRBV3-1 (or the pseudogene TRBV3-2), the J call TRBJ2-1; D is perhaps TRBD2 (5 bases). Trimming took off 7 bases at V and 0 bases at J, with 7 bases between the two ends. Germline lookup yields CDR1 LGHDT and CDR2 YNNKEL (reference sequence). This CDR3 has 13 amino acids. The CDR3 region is CASTRGSYNEQFF. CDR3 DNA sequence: TGTGCCAGCACCCGGGGCTCCTACAATGAGCAGTTCTTC.

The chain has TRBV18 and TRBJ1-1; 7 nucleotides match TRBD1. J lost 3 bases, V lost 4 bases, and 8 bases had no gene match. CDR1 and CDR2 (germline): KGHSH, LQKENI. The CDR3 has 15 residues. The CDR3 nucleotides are TGTGCCAGCTCACAAATTCCGGGACAGTACACTGAAGCTTTCTTT. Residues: CASSQIPGQYTEAFF.

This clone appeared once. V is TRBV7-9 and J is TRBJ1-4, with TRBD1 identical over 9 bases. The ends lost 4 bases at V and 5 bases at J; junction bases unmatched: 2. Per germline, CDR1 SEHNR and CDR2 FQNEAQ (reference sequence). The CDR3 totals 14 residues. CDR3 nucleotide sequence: TGTGCCAGCAGCTGGACAGGGGTGAATGAAAAACTGTTTTTT. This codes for CASSWTGVNEKLFF.

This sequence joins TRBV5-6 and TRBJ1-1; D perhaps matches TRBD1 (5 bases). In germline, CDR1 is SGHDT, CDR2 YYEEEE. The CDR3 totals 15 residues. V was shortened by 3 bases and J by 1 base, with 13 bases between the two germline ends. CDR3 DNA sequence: TGTGCCAGCAGCTGGGGGGAGACGCAGAACACTGAAGCTTTCTTT. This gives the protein CASSWGETQNTEAFF. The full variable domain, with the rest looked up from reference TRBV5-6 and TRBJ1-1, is DAGVTQSPTHLIKTRGQQVTLRCSPKSGHDTVSWYQQALGQGPQFIFQYYEEEERQRGNFPDRFSGHQFPNYSSELNVNALLLGDSALYLCASSWGETQNTEAFFGQGTRLTVV.

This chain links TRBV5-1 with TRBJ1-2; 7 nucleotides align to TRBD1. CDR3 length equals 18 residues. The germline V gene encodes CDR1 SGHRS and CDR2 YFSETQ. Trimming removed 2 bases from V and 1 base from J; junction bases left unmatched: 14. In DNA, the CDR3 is TGCGCCAGCAGCTTTGCCCGGGACAGCCTAACTTTTAACTATGGCTACACCTTC. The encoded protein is CASSFARDSLTFNYGYTF.

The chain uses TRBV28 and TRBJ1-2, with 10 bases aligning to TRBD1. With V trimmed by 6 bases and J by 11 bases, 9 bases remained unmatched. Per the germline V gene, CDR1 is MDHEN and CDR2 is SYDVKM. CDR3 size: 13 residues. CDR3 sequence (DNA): TGTGCCAGCAGGACCGCTGACAGGGGGCGGTACACCTTC. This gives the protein CASRTADRGRYTF.

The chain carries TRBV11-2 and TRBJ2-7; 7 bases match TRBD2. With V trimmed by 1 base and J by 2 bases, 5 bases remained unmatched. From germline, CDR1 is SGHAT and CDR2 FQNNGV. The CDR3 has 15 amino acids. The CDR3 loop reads CASSLGASGPYEQYF. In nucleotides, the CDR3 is TGTGCCAGCAGCTTAGGTGCTAGCGGACCCTACGAGCAGTACTTC.

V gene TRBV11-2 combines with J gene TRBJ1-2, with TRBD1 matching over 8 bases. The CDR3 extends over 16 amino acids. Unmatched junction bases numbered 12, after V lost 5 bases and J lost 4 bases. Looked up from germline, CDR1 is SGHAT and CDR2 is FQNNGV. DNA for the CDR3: TGTGCCAGCAGCACTCCGACAGGGGAGGGACCCTATGGCTACACCTTC. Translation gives CASSTPTGEGPYGYTF.